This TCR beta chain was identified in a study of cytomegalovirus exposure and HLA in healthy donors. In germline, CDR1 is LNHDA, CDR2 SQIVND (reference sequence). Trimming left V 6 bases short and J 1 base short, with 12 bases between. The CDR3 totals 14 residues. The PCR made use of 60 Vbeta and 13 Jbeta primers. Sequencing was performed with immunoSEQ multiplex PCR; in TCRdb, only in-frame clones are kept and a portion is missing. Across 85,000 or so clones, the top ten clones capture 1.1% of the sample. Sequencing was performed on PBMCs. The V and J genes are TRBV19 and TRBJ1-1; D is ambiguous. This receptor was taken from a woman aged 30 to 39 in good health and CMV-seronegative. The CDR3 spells CASRSSTENTEAFF. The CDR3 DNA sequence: TGTGCCAGTAGATCCTCGACTGAGAACACTGAAGCTTTCTTT.